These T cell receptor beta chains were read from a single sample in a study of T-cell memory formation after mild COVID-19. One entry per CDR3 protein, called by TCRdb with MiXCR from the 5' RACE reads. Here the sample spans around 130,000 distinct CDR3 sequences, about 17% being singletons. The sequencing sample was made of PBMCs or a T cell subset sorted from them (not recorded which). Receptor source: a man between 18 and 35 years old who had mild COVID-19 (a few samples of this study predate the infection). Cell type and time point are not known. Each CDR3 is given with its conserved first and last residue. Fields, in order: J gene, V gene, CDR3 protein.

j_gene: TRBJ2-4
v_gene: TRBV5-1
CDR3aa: CASSPTVAKNIQYF

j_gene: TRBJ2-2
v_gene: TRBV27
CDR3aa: CASSLMGPGTGELFF

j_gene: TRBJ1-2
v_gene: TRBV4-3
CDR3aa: CASSQRSGVIYGYTF

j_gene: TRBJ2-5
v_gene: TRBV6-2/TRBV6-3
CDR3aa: CASSFSRTSGAAGGTQYF

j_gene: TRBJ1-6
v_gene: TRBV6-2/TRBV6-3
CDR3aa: CASRQRTGPEGTLHF

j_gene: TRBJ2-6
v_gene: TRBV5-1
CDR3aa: CASSPQGPGANVLTF

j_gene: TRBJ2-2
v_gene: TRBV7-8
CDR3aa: CASSTETGTGELFF

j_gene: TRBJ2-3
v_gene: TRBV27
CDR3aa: CVTAQGARADTQYF

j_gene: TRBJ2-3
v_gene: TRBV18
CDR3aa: CASSPLPSFTDTQYF

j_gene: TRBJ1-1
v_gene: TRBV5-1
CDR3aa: CASSLGQGWGTEAFF

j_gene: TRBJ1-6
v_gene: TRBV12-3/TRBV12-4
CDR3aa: CASGNRAPLHF

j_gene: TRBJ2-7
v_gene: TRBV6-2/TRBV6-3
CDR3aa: CASSFGTDLYEQYF

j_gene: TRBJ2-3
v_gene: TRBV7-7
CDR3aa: CAVGTGLGTDTQYF

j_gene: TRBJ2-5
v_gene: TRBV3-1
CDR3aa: CASSQSFGTPSF

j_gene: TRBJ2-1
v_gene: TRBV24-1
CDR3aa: CATSAPGSSYNEQFF

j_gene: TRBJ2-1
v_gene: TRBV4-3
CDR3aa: CASSRTRGRGRPPNEQFF

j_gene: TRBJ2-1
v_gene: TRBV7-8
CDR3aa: CASSYRLARRDEQFF

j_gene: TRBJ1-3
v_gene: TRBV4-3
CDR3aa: CASSQGAGNGNTIYF

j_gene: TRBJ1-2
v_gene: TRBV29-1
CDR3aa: CSVERGTDGYTF

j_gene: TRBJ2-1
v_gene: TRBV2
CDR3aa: CASSGTGTPNEQFF

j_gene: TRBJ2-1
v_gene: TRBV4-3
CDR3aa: CASSQDPGQGWFEQFF

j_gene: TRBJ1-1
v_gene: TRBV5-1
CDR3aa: CASAKEIMNTEAFF

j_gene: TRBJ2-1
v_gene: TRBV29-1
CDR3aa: CSVCPWVADNEQFF

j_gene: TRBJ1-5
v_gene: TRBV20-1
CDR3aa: CSAMGQGNQPQHF

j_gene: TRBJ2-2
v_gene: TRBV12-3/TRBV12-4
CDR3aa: CASSYWPGGPHTGELFF

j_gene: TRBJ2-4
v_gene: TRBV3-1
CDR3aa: CASTQGQGTGLLYF

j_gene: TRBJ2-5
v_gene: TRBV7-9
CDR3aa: CASRQEETQYF

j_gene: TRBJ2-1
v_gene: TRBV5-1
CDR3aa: CASSLAGTWNEQFF

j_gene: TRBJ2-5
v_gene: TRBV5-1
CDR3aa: CASSLEVSGGQETQYF

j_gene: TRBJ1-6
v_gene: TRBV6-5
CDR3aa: CASSWTVFPYNSPLHF

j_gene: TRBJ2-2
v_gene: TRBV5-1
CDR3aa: CASRSVPNTGELFF

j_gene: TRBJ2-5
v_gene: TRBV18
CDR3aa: CASSIRQGSETQYF

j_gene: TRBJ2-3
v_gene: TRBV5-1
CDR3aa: CASSMGQGTDTQYF

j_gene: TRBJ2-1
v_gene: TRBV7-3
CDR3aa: CASSSPGSNEQFF

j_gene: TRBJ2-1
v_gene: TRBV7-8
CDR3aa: CASSLGQTAYNEQFF

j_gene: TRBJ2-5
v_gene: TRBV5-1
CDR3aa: CASSLVLGETQYF

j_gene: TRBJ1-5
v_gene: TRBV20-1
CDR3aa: CSAREGRSDQPQHF

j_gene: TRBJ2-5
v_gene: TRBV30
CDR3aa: CACPGPQGTQYF

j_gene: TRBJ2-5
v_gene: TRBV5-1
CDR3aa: CASSLVGLEETQYF

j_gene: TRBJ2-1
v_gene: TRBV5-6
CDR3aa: CASSLVDLLGQFF

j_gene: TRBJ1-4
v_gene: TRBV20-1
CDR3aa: CSASDRLNEKLFF

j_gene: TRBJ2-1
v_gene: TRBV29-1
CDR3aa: CSVDGGAYNEQFF

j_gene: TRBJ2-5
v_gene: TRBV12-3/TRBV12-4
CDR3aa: CASSTLAREETQYF

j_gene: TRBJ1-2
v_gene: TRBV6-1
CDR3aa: CASHSWQGDGYTF

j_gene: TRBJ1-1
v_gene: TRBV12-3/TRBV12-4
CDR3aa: CASSREQGSTEAFF

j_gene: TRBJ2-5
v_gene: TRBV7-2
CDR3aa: CASSGTSKETQYF

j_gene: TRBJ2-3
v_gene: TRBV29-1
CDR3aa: CSVATASSTDTQYF

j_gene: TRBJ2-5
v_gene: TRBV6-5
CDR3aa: CASRLAGVSETQYF

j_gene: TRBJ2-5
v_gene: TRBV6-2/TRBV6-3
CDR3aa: CASSYGAGAAQETQYF

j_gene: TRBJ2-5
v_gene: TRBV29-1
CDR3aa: CSVTGTGGSETQYF

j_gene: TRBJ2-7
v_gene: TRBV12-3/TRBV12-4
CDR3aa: CASSLRTASYEQYF

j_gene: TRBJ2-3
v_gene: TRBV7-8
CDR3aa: CASSLLMGTGYGDTQYF

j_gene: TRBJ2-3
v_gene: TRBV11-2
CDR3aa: CASRTAGVRDTQYF

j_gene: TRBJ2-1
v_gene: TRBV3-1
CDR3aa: CASSHGNSGGFEQFF

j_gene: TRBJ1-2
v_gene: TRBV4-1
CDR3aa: CASSQGEGPYGYTF